This T cell receptor (beta chain) came from a study of T cell clonality in common variable immunodeficiency (dated by TCRdb to between 2014 and 2016). Overall results and qualifications from the work: CVID subjects shared fewer TCRbeta clones with each other than healthy controls did (p < 0.0001). Even though DNA input was the same, control samples had an average of around 75,000 unique sequences each, compared with about 31,000 in CVID samples. Correlations between repertoire features and clinical complications were limited by patient heterogeneity within the CVID cohort. Increased TCRbeta clonality was found in CVID subjects compared with healthy controls (t-test p = 0.018), with the increase being most characteristic of about a third of subjects. Reportedly, TCRbeta sequences from CVID had fewer deletions and N-nucleotide insertions, and highly modified clones with 13 or more V deletions were absent from CVID. According to the authors, figuring out what caused the increased clonality in CVID would require sequencing the repertoires of T cell subpopulations.

Equivalent amounts of genomic DNA from CVID and control samples were used as sequencing input. For every sample, a 60 bp segment covering the rearranged TCRbeta CDR3 region was amplified and then sequenced. The immunoSEQ assay, a bias-corrected multiplex PCR combined with high-throughput sequencing, was used to amplify TCRbeta. Per the authors' processing: Each unique nucleotide sequence was treated as a clone and annotated with V, D and J genes, copy number and frequency. Sequences were labeled productive if in frame, and non-productive if out of frame or containing stop codons. As previously described, clonality was calculated on the basis of Shannon's entropy. The predicted amino acid sequences of productive clones were used to derive the mean CDR3 Kyte-Doolittle hydropathy. Hierarchical clustering of scaled V gene usage was performed with the R hclust function using Manhattan distance and complete linkage. Sharing of clones by CDR3 amino acid sequence was evaluated through resampling of 12 repertoires per group over 100 rounds. Repertoires were searched for roughly 70 published EBV-specific and a few hundred published CMV-specific TCRbeta sequences. Analysis left out two CVID samples that produced under 10,000 sequences, so about 41 CVID repertoires remained. TCRdb re-hosts the immuneACCESS table, in-frame sequences only. Its copies lack some clones; in the studies checked, an unresolved V gene accounts for under half of them, and the cause for the rest is not known. That table furnishes V, J and clone size, whereas the DNA furnished D and trimming. In this sample the table shows some 54,000 clones, and no singletons are among them. Of the sample, just over 2% falls within the top ten clones.

This clone has a count of ten or more. The clone's antigen remains unknown. The CDR3 goes on 3 residues after the read ends, and that part is filled in from the germline J gene. Most CVID patients and most healthy controls were of Caucasian heritage. From each donor, about 5 to 8.5 ml of heparinized peripheral whole blood was collected. Genomic DNA from adults with common variable immune deficiency (CVID) and from healthy adult controls was used to sequence TCRbeta CDR3 repertoires. The control group comprised 22 healthy adult volunteers, roughly 12 female and roughly ten male, aged 23 to 66 years with a mean age of approximately 30. To isolate peripheral blood mononuclear cells, diluted blood was subjected to density centrifugation over Hypaque 1077 or Ficoll-Paque. Genomic DNA was obtained from unsorted mononuclear cells using either Qiagen column purification or a centrifugation-based method. Trimming accounts for 4 bases at V and 4 bases at J, while the number of junction bases matched to no gene is 6. The CDR3, from cysteine to phenylalanine, totals 15 residues. The CDR3 was read in part: 36 bases, with the frame set at base 1. CDR1 and CDR2 are read off the germline V gene as SGHNT and YENEEA.

The receptor comes from a person between 18 and 69 years old in good health. This chain is built from TRBV11-3 and TRBJ2-2, and 7 bases in between align with TRBD1. The specimen sequenced was peripheral blood mononuclear cells. CDR3 DNA (partial): TGTGCCAGCAGCTCCTCCTACAGGGGCACCGGGGAG. The translation is CASSSSYRGTGE. The full-length CDR3 reads as CASSSSYRGTGELFF. The variable domain in full, with residues beyond the CDR3 obtained from the reference TRBV11-3 and TRBJ2-2 genes, is EAGVVQSPRYKIIEKKQPVAFWCNPISGHNTLYWYLQNLGQGPELLIRYENEEAVDDSQLPKDRFSAERLKGVDSTLKIQPAELGDSAVYLCASSSSYRGTGELFFGEGSRLTVL.